This T cell receptor beta chain was identified during a study of early T cells in non-severe SARS-CoV-2 infection. About the study: Sequenced bulk RNA came from whole blood that was unsorted, and chains were unpaired.

This clonotype was found many times. The target antigen is unknown. In the library, individual cDNA molecules carried attached unique molecular identifiers. TCRdb reanalysed the 5' RACE reads using MiXCR and keeps one entry per CDR3 protein. The sample lists roughly 23,000 distinct CDR3 sequences; roughly 3.5% were seen once. General observations from the study: Anti-spike CD8 responses were favored by VDJdb matching, which missed private and CD4 specificities.

Looked up from germline, CDR1 is SGHVS and CDR2 is FNYEAQ. The J segment lost 1 base and the V segment lost 7 bases, leaving 4 bases of the junction unmatched. The CDR3 sequence is 13 residues long. The chain uses TRBV7-6 and TRBJ2-7, with 7 bases that match TRBD2. The TCR was taken from an adult who was a healthcare worker with PCR-confirmed SARS-CoV-2 infection or an uninfected control (not recorded which). Material: whole blood. In nucleotides, the CDR3 is TGTGCCAGCATGGGGGGGGATTCCTACGAGCAGTACTTC. Protein sequence: CASMGGDSYEQYF.